The next 31 T cell receptor beta chains were all read from a single sample in a study of cytomegalovirus exposure and HLA in healthy donors. Amplification used 60 Vbeta primers and 13 Jbeta primers. The protocol was immunoSEQ multiplex PCR, while the TCRdb copy is restricted to in-frame clones and leaves out a portion. The data contain some 97,000 clones, around 80% of them seen just once; the ten biggest clones take up over 4%. Sequencing input: PBMCs. These receptors all stem from a female donor in good health and CMV-seropositive.

This sequence joins TRBV12-5 and TRBJ2-6; tentatively, D is TRBD2 (5 bases). V was shortened by 3 bases and J by 0 bases, with 12 bases between the two germline ends. The CDR3 is made up of 17 amino acids. Looked up from germline, CDR1 is LGHNT and CDR2 is FRNRAP. In DNA, the CDR3 is TGTGCTAGTGGTTTCGGGGTTTCACCCTCTGGGGCCAACGTCCTGACTTTC. It translates to CASGFGVSPSGANVLTF.

This clone was recorded a few times. The gene calls are TRBV21-1 and TRBJ2-6; the D call of TRBD1 is as the table states it, not checked on the DNA. TRBV21-1 is a recognized pseudogene. This CDR3 has 15 amino acids. In nucleotides, the CDR3 is TGTGCCAGCAGCTCTTCTCCCGGGACAGCGTCAAAGAAAACTTTC. It specifies CASSSSPGTASKKTF.

Comment on this clone: The junction shows a germline mismatch at one end, possibly a read error. The chain uses TRBV20-1 and TRBJ2-3; D perhaps matches TRBD2 (5 bases). The CDR3 has 11 residues. Germline CDR1 is DFQATT and CDR2 is SNEGSKA (reference sequence). This CDR3 is CSASLEDMQYF. For the CDR3, the DNA is TGCAGTGCTTCACTAGAAGATATGCAGTATTTT.

The rearrangement joins TRBV2 to TRBJ2-3, with TRBD2 matching 10 bases. The CDR3 is 14 residues long. With V trimmed by 6 bases and J by 4 bases, 4 bases remained unmatched. The germline CDR1 and CDR2 sequences are SNHLY and FYNNEI. CDR3 bases: TGTGCCAGCAGGGTAGCGGGGGGCGCAGATACGCAGTATTTT. Its protein product is CASRVAGGADTQYF.

The rearrangement joins TRBV5-1 to TRBJ2-3, with TRBD2 matching over 12 bases. The V and J ends lost 4 bases and 2 bases, in that order; junction bases with no gene match: 8. The CDR3 is 17 amino acids. Looked up from germline, CDR1 is SGHRS and CDR2 is YFSETQ. This chain's CDR3 is CASSPRLAGVLTDTQYF. CDR3 nucleotides: TGCGCCAGCAGCCCGAGACTAGCGGGGGTACTCACAGATACGCAGTATTTT.

The chain couples TRBV5-4 to TRBJ1-1, with 10 bases identical to TRBD1. This CDR3 has 15 residues. Germline CDR1 is SGHNT and CDR2 is YYREEE (reference sequence). J was trimmed by 4 bases and V by 3 bases; bases with no gene match: 6. DNA for the CDR3: TGTGCCAGCAGCTACGGGACAGGGGACCTCACTGAAGCTTTCTTT. Translation gives CASSYGTGDLTEAFF.

The gene calls are TRBV7-2 and TRBJ1-6; D gene unclear. The V gene's germline CDR1 is SGHTA and CDR2 FQGNSA. With 5 bases removed from V and 2 bases from J, the gap between germline ends came to 10 bases. The CDR3 loop spans 15 amino acids. DNA for the CDR3: TGTGCCAGCAGCCCTGGGCCGGCCTATAATTCACCCCTCCACTTT. Translating it yields CASSPGPAYNSPLHF.

The chain joins TRBV6-1 to TRBJ2-3; a weak D match, TRBD1 (6 bases). The CDR3 covers 12 residues. Trimming cost V 6 bases and J 3 bases, with 7 bases left between them. Germline CDR1 and CDR2: MNHNS and SASEGT. The CDR3 nucleotides are TGTGCCAGCAGCAGGGGAACAGATACGCAGTATTTT. Its translation is CASSRGTDTQYF.

The chain couples TRBV5-5 to TRBJ2-1; D perhaps matches TRBD1 (6 bases). The V end was cut by 0 bases, the J end by 6 bases, with 16 bases between. In germline, CDR1 is SGHKS, CDR2 YYEKEE (reference sequence). This CDR3 is 16 amino acids long. CDR3 DNA sequence: TGTGCCAGCAGCTTGGACCAGGGGTGGGTTGGCAATGAGCAGTTCTTC. Translation: CASSLDQGWVGNEQFF. Together with reference TRBV5-5 and TRBJ2-1, the CDR3 gives the full variable domain: DAGVTQSPTHLIKTRGQQVTLRCSPISGHKSVSWYQQVLGQGPQFIFQYYEKEERGRGNFPDRFSARQFPNYSSELNVNALLLGDSALYLCASSLDQGWVGNEQFFGPGTRLTVL.

The rearrangement uses TRBV5-4 and TRBJ1-4; 7 positions match TRBD1. After removal of 4 bases from V and 4 bases from J, the junction contained 4 bases not matched to a gene. Germline CDR1 and CDR2: SGHNT and YYREEE (reference sequence). The CDR3 is 14 amino acids. Written as DNA, the CDR3 is TGTGCCAGCAGCCTTACAGGGGATAATGAAAAACTGTTTTTT. This encodes CASSLTGDNEKLFF.

The rearrangement links TRBV2 to TRBJ1-1; a weak D match, TRBD1 (5 bases). The V gene's germline CDR1 is SNHLY and CDR2 FYNNEI. With 4 bases removed from V and 0 bases from J, the gap between germline ends came to 9 bases. The CDR3 covers 14 residues. CDR3 DNA: TGTGCCAGCAGTGGCTGGGGGGTGAACACTGAAGCTTTCTTT. Amino acids: CASSGWGVNTEAFF. Variable domain in full (rest from reference TRBV2 and TRBJ1-1): EPEVTQTPSHQVTQMGQEVILRCVPISNHLYFYWYRQILGQKVEFLVSFYNNEISEKSEIFDDQFSVERPDGSNFTLKIRSTKLEDSAMYFCASSGWGVNTEAFFGQGTRLTVV.

This sequence joins TRBV4-3 and TRBJ1-1; 7 bases line up with TRBD1. This CDR3 has 18 amino acids. V lost 6 bases and J lost 1; bases outside the gene matches: 17. From germline, CDR1 is LGHNA and CDR2 YSLEER. CDR3 residues: CASSRTIQKGARNTEAFF. For the CDR3, the DNA is TGCGCCAGCAGTAGAACCATTCAGAAGGGGGCGAGGAACACTGAAGCTTTCTTT.

A few counts support this clone. The rearrangement uses TRBV5-1 and TRBJ1-5, with D possibly being TRBD1 (5 bases). V gave up 4 bases and J gave up 1 base, with 18 bases separating them. The CDR3 spans 17 residues. Germline lookup yields CDR1 SGHRS and CDR2 YFSETQ. CDR3 region: CASSPGHSFMSNQPQHF. The CDR3 nucleotides read TGCGCCAGCAGCCCAGGGCATTCGTTCATGAGCAATCAGCCCCAGCATTTT.

The gene calls are TRBV7-9 and TRBJ1-1, with 11 bases aligning to TRBD1. In germline, CDR1 is SEHNR, CDR2 FQNEAQ (reference sequence). The CDR3 consists of 15 residues. With V trimmed by 9 bases and J by 5 bases, 11 bases remained unmatched. CDR3 loop: CARTGTGGFNTEAFF. DNA for the CDR3: TGTGCCAGAACCGGGACAGGGGGTTTTAATACTGAAGCTTTCTTT.

This chain joins TRBV4-2 and TRBJ2-3; D may be TRBD2 (5 bases). Germline CDR1 LGHNA, CDR2 YNFKEQ. The CDR3 consists of 15 residues. Trimming removed 3 bases from V and 0 bases from J, with 10 bases in between. The CDR3 coding sequence is TGTGCCAGCAGCCAGGACTTTAGGAGCACAGATACGCAGTATTTT. It is translated as CASSQDFRSTDTQYF.

The chain uses TRBV6-1 and TRBJ2-7; 7 bases are shared with TRBD1. Germline V gives CDR1 MNHNS, CDR2 SASEGT. This CDR3 is built from 15 residues. V gave up 6 bases and J gave up 2 bases; unmatched junction bases: 10. CDR3 bases: TGTGCCAGCAGGAACGGGGACAGCATTACCTACGAGCAGTACTTC. Its protein is CASRNGDSITYEQYF.

The genes are TRBV6-5 and TRBJ1-2; 8 bases are a match to TRBD1. Germline CDR1 MNHEY, CDR2 SVGAGI. The CDR3 runs to 15 residues. The V gene end was trimmed by 5 bases and the J gene end by 4 bases; junction bases not matched to a gene: 9. CDR3 DNA: TGTGCCAGCAGTGACTGGACAGGGCTGGCCTATGGCTACACCTTC. It codes for CASSDWTGLAYGYTF.

Of note for this clone: Compared with germline, one end of the junction differs, possibly owing to a read error. This sample includes further DNA sequences coding for the same CDR3. The rearrangement joins TRBV7-6 to TRBJ1-2; 7 nucleotides align to TRBD1. CDR1 is SGHVS and CDR2 is FNYEAQ in the germline V gene. This CDR3 comprises 15 residues. In DNA, the CDR3 is TGCGCCAGCAGCTTAGCGGTACAGGGGAACTATGGCTACACCTTC. Protein: CASSLAVQGNYGYTF.

V is TRBV7-2 and J is TRBJ2-1; TRBD2 matches at 10 bases. Germline V gives CDR1 SGHTA, CDR2 FQGNSA. The V and J ends lost 1 base and 8 bases, in that order; junction bases with no gene match: 5. The CDR3 is made up of 15 amino acids. CDR3 nucleotides: TGTGCCAGCAGCTTAGTAGCGGGGGGCTGGGATGAGCAGTTCTTC. Its translation is CASSLVAGGWDEQFF.

Comments on this clone: With only one base between it and a far larger clone, this is likely a read error. The chain combines TRBV7-2 with TRBJ2-7, with D possibly being TRBD2 (6 bases). In germline, CDR1 is SGHTA, CDR2 FQGNSA. The CDR3 sequence is 12 residues long. With 2 bases removed from V and 6 bases from J, the gap between germline ends came to 8 bases. Written as DNA, the CDR3 is TGTGCCAGCAGCTTACACGGGGGCGAGCAGTACTTC. Translating it yields CASSLHGGEQYF.

The chain has TRBV7-9 and TRBJ2-1; maybe TRBD2 (7 bases). Looked up from germline, CDR1 is SEHNR and CDR2 is FQNEAQ (reference sequence). This CDR3 is built from 16 residues. V lost 5 bases, J lost 7 bases, and 21 bases lay in between. CDR3 region: CASSLKGVEAGNEQFF. DNA of the CDR3: TGTGCCAGCAGCCTGAAGGGGGTCGAAGCGGGGAATGAGCAGTTCTTC.

The CDR3 loop reads CASSRGLAGTTGELFF. The CDR3 DNA reads as TGCGCCAGCAGCCGGGGACTAGCGGGGACCACCGGGGAGCTGTTTTTT. The rearrangement uses TRBV4-3 and TRBJ2-2, with 13 nucleotides matching TRBD2. The V gene end was trimmed by 4 bases and the J gene end by 4 bases; junction bases not matched to a gene: 3. This CDR3 spans 16 amino acids. Germline-derived CDR1 and CDR2 are LGHNA and YSLEER.

CDR3 sequence: CASSLYRGETEAFF. In DNA form, the CDR3 reads TGTGCCAGCAGCTTATACAGGGGTGAAACTGAAGCTTTCTTT. The rearrangement uses TRBV7-2 and TRBJ1-1; 7 positions agree with TRBD1. Germline V gene data show CDR1 as SGHTA and CDR2 as FQGNSA. The ends lost 2 bases at V and 5 bases at J; junction bases unmatched: 5. The CDR3 extends over 14 amino acids. Full variable domain (outside the CDR3, taken from reference TRBV7-2 and TRBJ1-1): GAGVSQSPSNKVTEKGKDVELRCDPISGHTALYWYRQSLGQGLEFLIYFQGNSAPDKSGLPSDRFSAERTGGSVSTLTIQRTQQEDSAVYLCASSLYRGETEAFFGQGTRLTVV.

The V call is TRBV27, the J call TRBJ2-7; TRBD2 aligns across 9 bases. J gave up 2 bases and V 7 bases, and 9 bases lay outside the gene matches. This CDR3 is 15 amino acids long. Germline values: CDR1 MNHEY, CDR2 SMNVEV (reference sequence). The CDR3, as DNA: TGTGCCAGCACTGTCATCGCGGGAGGGCCCTACGAGCAGTACTTC. This encodes CASTVIAGGPYEQYF.

The chain uses TRBV29-1 and TRBJ1-5; maybe TRBD1 (6 bases). V was clipped by 7 bases and J by 2 bases, with 15 bases between them. The CDR3 totals 14 residues. Germline V gene lookup returns CDR1 SQVTM and CDR2 ANQGSEA. The CDR3 protein is CSDLGARGNQPQHF. DNA of the CDR3: TGCAGCGACCTGGGGGCGAGGGGCAATCAGCCCCAGCATTTT.

This clone was picked up a small number of times. This chain links TRBV5-1 with TRBJ1-4; D gene ambiguous. Germline loops: CDR1 SGHRS, CDR2 YFSETQ. Trimming left V 4 bases short and J 0 bases short, with 7 bases between. There are 14 residues in the CDR3. Here the CDR3 reads CASSLTATNEKLFF. The CDR3 DNA is TGCGCCAGCAGCCTAACTGCAACTAATGAAAAACTGTTTTTT.

This clone has just a few counts. The V call is TRBV7-7, the J call TRBJ2-5, with D hard to call. V was trimmed by 4 bases and J by 7 bases, leaving 10 bases between them. Germline CDR1 is SSHAT and CDR2 is FNYEAQ (reference sequence). The CDR3 covers 12 residues. CDR3 coding DNA: TGTGCCAGCAGCTCTACTCCAGGGACCCAGTACTTC. Residues: CASSSTPGTQYF.

The chain has TRBV19 and TRBJ1-6, with a weak D call TRBD1 (5 bases). Germline CDR1 and CDR2: LNHDA and SQIVND (reference sequence). V dropped 5 bases and J dropped 10 bases, with 18 bases sitting between them. The CDR3 consists of 15 residues. CDR3 sequence reads: CASSDQGKSRSPLHF. The CDR3 DNA follows: TGTGCCAGTAGTGATCAGGGAAAGTCTCGATCACCCCTCCACTTT. Based on the CDR3 plus reference TRBV19 and TRBJ1-6, the full variable domain is DGGITQSPKYLFRKEGQNVTLSCEQNLNHDAMYWYRQDPGQGLRLIYYSQIVNDFQKGDIAEGYSVSREKKESFPLTVTSAQKNPTAFYLCASSDQGKSRSPLHFGNGTRLTVT.

The sample holds a few counts of this clone. V usage is TRBV4-3 and J usage is TRBJ2-6; the D gene is possibly TRBD1 (5 bases). Trimming took off 1 base at V and 1 base at J, with 8 bases between the two ends. Germline-derived CDR1 and CDR2 are LGHNA and YSLEER. CDR3 length equals 16 residues. CDR3 residues: CASSQVSGSGANVLTF. Here the CDR3 DNA reads TGCGCCAGCAGCCAAGTATCAGGGTCTGGGGCCAACGTCCTGACTTTC.

This clone occurred a few times. V gene TRBV30 combines with J gene TRBJ1-1; D gene unclear. V was pared by 0 bases and J by 7 bases, with 6 bases between. The CDR3 contains 11 residues. CDR1 and CDR2 from the germline V gene are GTSNPN and SVGIG (reference sequence). The CDR3 loop is CAWSVWLEAFF. In DNA, the CDR3 is TGTGCCTGGAGTGTTTGGCTTGAAGCTTTCTTT.

Worth noting for this clone: Other DNA sequences in this specimen translate into the identical CDR3. The chain employs TRBV6-5 and TRBJ2-7; weak D call: TRBD1 (5 bases). The CDR3 is 13 residues long. V was clipped by 5 bases and J by 11 bases, with 19 bases between them. Germline assignment: CDR1 MNHEY and CDR2 SVGAGI. CDR3 sequence: CASSESQGAVKYF. The CDR3 DNA reads TGTGCCAGCAGTGAATCTCAGGGCGCCGTTAAGTACTTC.